These T cell receptor beta chains were read from a single sample in a study of blood T cells in healthy people across ages. Using its own MiXCR run on the 5' RACE reads, TCRdb lists one record per CDR3 protein. The repertoire includes almost 550,000 distinct CDR3 sequences, around 24% of them detected once, and 8.7% sits in the top ten. These data were also filed under a second study, of T cells of mothers and their children.

Material for sequencing was blood. The source is a boy aged 5-17 years in good health. Each CDR3 is given with its conserved first and last residue. D genes are given only for firm matches. For some rows the clone size is stated as once, few or many, or as a class when expanded; others skip it.

J: TRBJ1-4
V: TRBV7-3
D: TRBD1
size: few
DNA: TGTGCCAGCAGCCCAAAGGACAGGCCAACTAACGAAAAACTGTTTTTT
CDR3: CASSPKDRPTNEKLFF

J: TRBJ2-3
V: TRBV6-6
D: TRBD1
size: few
DNA: TGCGCCAGCAGACTCACAGGGGCCCCACGCGATACGCAGTATTTT
CDR3: CASRLTGAPRDTQYF

J: TRBJ2-5
V: TRBV11-2
D: NA
size: few
DNA: TGTGCCAGCAGCTTAGAGGCTTGGAATCAAGAGACCCAGTACTTC
CDR3: CASSLEAWNQETQYF

J: TRBJ1-6
V: TRBV9
D: NA
size: NA
DNA: TGTGCCAGCAGCGTTCTGGCAGAAAATTCACCCCTCCACTTT
CDR3: CASSVLAENSPLHF

J: TRBJ1-2
V: TRBV28
D: NA
size: NA
DNA: TGTGCCAGCAGTTTACGGACCGCCTATGGCTACACCTTC
CDR3: CASSLRTAYGYTF

J: TRBJ2-1
V: TRBV6-5
D: TRBD2
size: NA
DNA: TGTGCCAGCAGTTACGGGACTACCTCATGGGGTGAGCAGTTCTTC
CDR3: CASSYGTTSWGEQFF

J: TRBJ1-5
V: TRBV2
D: NA
size: few
DNA: TGTGCCAGCAGTGAAGGGGGGGTACGGAATCAGCCCCGGCATTTT
CDR3: CASSEGGVRNQPRHF

J: TRBJ1-1
V: TRBV10-3
D: NA
size: once
DNA: TGTGCCATCAGTGGGGTTGCGGGTAATCCTGAAGCTTTCTTT
CDR3: CAISGVAGNPEAFF

J: TRBJ2-7
V: TRBV18
D: NA
size: few
DNA: TGTGCCAGCTCACCACCGTCTGTAGGAGGGGTAGAGCAGTACTTC
CDR3: CASSPPSVGGVEQYF

J: TRBJ2-3
V: TRBV5-1
D: NA
size: many
DNA: TGCGCCAGCAGCTTGGAAGATACGCAGTATTTT
CDR3: CASSLEDTQYF

J: TRBJ2-7
V: TRBV7-2
D: TRBD2
size: few
DNA: TGTGCCAGCAGCTTAGAGGGGTGGGGGCTAGCGGGAATTTACGAGCAGTACTTC
CDR3: CASSLEGWGLAGIYEQYF

J: TRBJ1-1
V: TRBV14
D: TRBD1
size: few
DNA: TGTGCCAGCAGCCAGTCAGGGACAGGAAACACTGAAGCTTTCTTT
CDR3: CASSQSGTGNTEAFF

J: TRBJ2-7
V: TRBV6-2/TRBV6-3
D: TRBD1
size: NA
DNA: TGTGCCAGCAGTTTCGACGTGGACAGGGGGGGCTACGAGCAGTACTTC
CDR3: CASSFDVDRGGYEQYF

J: TRBJ1-2
V: TRBV2
D: NA
size: NA
DNA: TGTGCCAGCAGGCAGGCAGGGGCTAACTATGGCTACACCTTC
CDR3: CASRQAGANYGYTF

J: TRBJ1-1
V: TRBV13
D: NA
size: few
DNA: TGTGCCAGCAGCTTAGGTGTAGTCCCCACTGAAGCTTTCTTT
CDR3: CASSLGVVPTEAFF

J: TRBJ2-5
V: TRBV24-1
D: NA
size: few
DNA: TGTGCCACCAGTGATTTGCAGGGGGGTGAGACCCAGTACTTC
CDR3: CATSDLQGGETQYF

J: TRBJ2-5
V: TRBV5-1
D: NA
size: few
DNA: TGCGCCAGCAGCTTGGAGGTAGCGGCTCAAGAGACCCAGTACTTC
CDR3: CASSLEVAAQETQYF

J: TRBJ2-1
V: TRBV4-3
D: NA
size: NA
DNA: TGCGCCAGCAGCCAAGATGCCTTTCTTGAGCAGTTCTTC
CDR3: CASSQDAFLEQFF